Each of the 11 T cell receptor beta chains below was sequenced from the same sample in a study of beta chain features in type 1 diabetes. Study-wide results and caveats: A moderate, significant TCRB CDR3 shortening appeared in type 1 diabetes across four CD4+ subsets.

Every bit of the isolated RNA underwent reverse transcription, so sequencing read expressed TCRB transcripts. Using immunoSEQ multiplex PCR, the repertoire was profiled, and TCRdb retains in-frame clones only, with some absent. The sample records around 140,000 clones, about 13% being singletons. Antigen specificity for these receptors is unknown. Sequenced: central memory CD4+ T cells from blood. The source is a man aged 18 to 30 with type 1 diabetes.

The chain employs TRBV2 and TRBJ2-2; D call uncertain. V shed 5 bases and J shed 0 bases, with 10 bases lying between them. This CDR3 region has 15 residues. The germline V gene has CDR1 SNHLY and CDR2 FYNNEI. Written as DNA, the CDR3 is TGTGCCAGCAGTCCCCTGGCTGCGAACACCGGGGAGCTGTTTTTT. Encoded protein: CASSPLAANTGELFF.

V is TRBV2 and J is TRBJ2-4; 7 bases are a match to TRBD1. The germline V gene has CDR1 SNHLY and CDR2 FYNNEI. The ends lost 6 bases at V and 6 bases at J; junction bases unmatched: 17. The CDR3 consists of 17 residues. CDR3 protein: CASRSYQSRDSRNIQYF. The CDR3 region has the DNA TGTGCCAGCAGATCGTACCAGTCCCGGGACAGCAGAAACATTCAGTACTTC. The full variable domain, its missing parts supplied by reference TRBV2 and TRBJ2-4, is EPEVTQTPSHQVTQMGQEVILRCVPISNHLYFYWYRQILGQKVEFLVSFYNNEISEKSEIFDDQFSVERPDGSNFTLKIRSTKLEDSAMYFCASRSYQSRDSRNIQYFGAGTRLSVL.

Only a few counts were recorded for this clone. The genes are TRBV2 and TRBJ2-1; TRBD2 agrees at 10 bases. Looked up from germline, CDR1 is SNHLY and CDR2 is FYNNEI. The CDR3 consists of 15 residues. V dropped 3 bases and J dropped 8; count of bases not matched to a gene: 7. CDR3 sequence reads: CASSEGLAGVHEQFF. The CDR3 nucleotides are TGTGCCAGCAGTGAGGGGCTAGCGGGGGTGCATGAGCAGTTCTTC. The full variable domain, in which reference TRBV2 and TRBJ2-1 provide the parts outside the CDR3, is EPEVTQTPSHQVTQMGQEVILRCVPISNHLYFYWYRQILGQKVEFLVSFYNNEISEKSEIFDDQFSVERPDGSNFTLKIRSTKLEDSAMYFCASSEGLAGVHEQFFGPGTRLTVL.

This clone showed up just a few times. The chain carries TRBV7-8 and TRBJ2-7; perhaps TRBD1 as D (6 bases). CDR3 length: 16 amino acids. V dropped 2 bases and J dropped 2 bases, with 16 bases sitting between them. Germline loops: CDR1 SGHVS, CDR2 FQNEAQ. Here the CDR3 reads CASSLSQPNRAYEQYF. The CDR3 nucleotides are TGTGCCAGCAGCTTATCCCAACCAAACAGGGCCTACGAGCAGTACTTC.

Many counts were recorded for this clone. The V gene is TRBV30, the J gene TRBJ2-7; the match to TRBD1 covers 7 bases. The CDR3 has 13 residues. Germline CDR1 is GTSNPN and CDR2 is SVGIG (reference sequence). V lost 2 bases and J lost 5; bases outside the gene matches: 6. CDR3 amino acids: CAWSIGTDNEQYF. For the CDR3, the DNA is TGTGCCTGGAGTATAGGGACAGACAACGAGCAGTACTTC.

About this clone itself: A read error is possible here, since a much larger clone lies one base away. Distinct nucleotide sequences in the sample also encode this CDR3. The rearrangement links TRBV14 to TRBJ2-2, with a possible D match to TRBD1 (6 bases). The V end lost 4 bases, the J end lost 4 bases, and 19 bases lay between the germline ends. Looked up from germline, CDR1 is SGHDN and CDR2 is FVKESK. The CDR3 has 17 amino acids. CDR3 in DNA: TGTGCCAGCAGCCGAACCGCCGGGGCAGGGGCCACCGGGGAGCTGTTTTTT. This encodes CASSRTAGAGATGELFF.

The CDR3 loop is CATSRGMAEQNEQFF. The CDR3 DNA follows: TGTGCCACCAGCAGAGGGATGGCGGAACAGAATGAGCAGTTCTTC. The chain combines TRBV15 with TRBJ2-1; D ambiguous. V was trimmed by 1 base and J by 7 bases, leaving 14 bases between them. The V gene's germline CDR1 is LNHNV and CDR2 YYDKDF (reference sequence). This CDR3 has 15 amino acids.

V usage is TRBV19 and J usage is TRBJ2-3; a possible D gene is TRBD1 (6 bases). Germline CDR1 reads LNHDA; CDR2 reads SQIVND (reference sequence). The CDR3 loop spans 13 amino acids. V was clipped by 7 bases and J by 3 bases, with 11 bases between them. CDR3: CASTGEFTDTQYF. DNA for the CDR3: TGTGCCAGTACAGGGGAGTTTACAGATACGCAGTATTTT.

J is TRBJ1-1 and V is TRBV5-1; D remains unclear. Germline assignment: CDR1 SGHRS and CDR2 YFSETQ. V was cut by 0 bases and J by 0 bases, with 9 bases left in between. This CDR3 comprises 15 residues. DNA for the CDR3: TGCGCCAGCAGCTTGGGGTTGGTATTGAACACTGAAGCTTTCTTT. It specifies CASSLGLVLNTEAFF.

Worth noting for this clone: Other DNA sequences of this sample code for an identical CDR3. J is TRBJ1-4 and V is TRBV20-1; unclear D gene. The CDR3 runs 11 residues. Germline V CDR1 and CDR2: DFQATT, SNEGSKA (reference sequence). V dropped 6 bases and J dropped 3 bases, with 5 bases sitting between them. The CDR3: CSAGSNEKLFF. The CDR3 DNA sequence: TGCAGTGCGGGGTCTAATGAAAAACTGTTTTTT.

The sample holds many counts of this clone. The rearrangement links TRBV5-1 to TRBJ1-1; 7 bases map to TRBD1. The CDR3 is made up of 15 amino acids. From germline, CDR1 is SGHRS and CDR2 YFSETQ. V trimming: 0 bases; J trimming: 2 bases; junction bases outside the gene matches: 4. The CDR3 spells CASSLGDRANTEAFF. The CDR3, as DNA: TGCGCCAGCAGCTTGGGAGACAGGGCCAACACTGAAGCTTTCTTT.